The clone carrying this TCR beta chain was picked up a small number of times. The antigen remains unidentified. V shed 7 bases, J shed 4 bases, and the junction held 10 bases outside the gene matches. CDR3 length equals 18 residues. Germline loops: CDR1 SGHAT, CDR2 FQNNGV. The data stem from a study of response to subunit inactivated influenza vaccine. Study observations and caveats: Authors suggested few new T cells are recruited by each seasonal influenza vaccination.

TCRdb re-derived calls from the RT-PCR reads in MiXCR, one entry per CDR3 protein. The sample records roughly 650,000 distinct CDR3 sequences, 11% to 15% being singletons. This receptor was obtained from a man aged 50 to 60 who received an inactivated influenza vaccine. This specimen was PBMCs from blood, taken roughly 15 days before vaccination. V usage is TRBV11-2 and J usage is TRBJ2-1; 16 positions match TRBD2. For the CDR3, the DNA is TGTGCCAGCACCGGAGGGCCGGGACTAGCGGGAGGGTACAATGAGCAGTTCTTC. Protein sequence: CASTGGPGLAGGYNEQFF.